This T cell receptor (beta chain) appears in the sequencing data of a study of shared clonotypes between healthy human individuals. It was into CD45RA+ naive and CD45RA-negative memory subsets that the CD4+ cells were split. The length of the CDR3 is 14 residues. Germline CDR1 and CDR2: MGHRA and YSYEKL. Trimming cost V 6 bases and J 12 bases; bases outside gene matches: 11. Profiling relied on immunoSEQ multiplex PCR, and the TCRdb table lists in-frame clones only, not all of them. This table has roughly 2.2 million clones, approximately 93% appearing once. V and J are TRBV4-1 and TRBJ2-1; 10 bases agree with TRBD2. The receptor was isolated from a man in his late teens or twenties in good health. Some clones in this sample may be carry-over from other donors' samples. Input material: naive CD4+ T cells from PBMCs. The subset was: CD45RA+ positively selected. The CDR3, as DNA: TGCGCCAGCAGGGGACTAGCGCGGGTAGCGAGGCAGTTCTTC. It encodes CASRGLARVARQFF.